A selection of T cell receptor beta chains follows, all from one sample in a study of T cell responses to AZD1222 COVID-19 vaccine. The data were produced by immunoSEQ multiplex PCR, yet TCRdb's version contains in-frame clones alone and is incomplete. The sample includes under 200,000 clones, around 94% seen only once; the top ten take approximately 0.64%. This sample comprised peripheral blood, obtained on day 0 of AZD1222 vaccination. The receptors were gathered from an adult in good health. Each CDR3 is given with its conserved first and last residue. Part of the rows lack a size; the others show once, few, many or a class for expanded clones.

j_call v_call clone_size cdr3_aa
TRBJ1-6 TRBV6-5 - CASGRVHMDSPLHF
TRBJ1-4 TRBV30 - CAWSSLPINEKLFF
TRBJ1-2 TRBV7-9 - CASSSPGGSYGYTF
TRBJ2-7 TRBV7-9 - CASSLAGGQADYEQYF
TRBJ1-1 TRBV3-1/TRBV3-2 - CASSQGVGGSTEAFF
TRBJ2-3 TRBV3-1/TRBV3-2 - CASSLSDTQYF
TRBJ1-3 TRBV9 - CASSGGSGNTIYF
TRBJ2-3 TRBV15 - CATREASTDTQYF
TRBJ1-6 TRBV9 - CASSGGGRSYNSPLHF
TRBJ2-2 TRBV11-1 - CASSFRREPGGELFF
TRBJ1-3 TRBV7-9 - CASREGAGNTIYF
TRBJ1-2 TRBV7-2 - CASSSTRRGRATNYGYTF
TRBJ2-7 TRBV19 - CASSPNRAGKAYEQYF
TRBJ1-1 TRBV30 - CAFNREGTEAFF
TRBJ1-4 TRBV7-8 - CASKTGPDEKLFF
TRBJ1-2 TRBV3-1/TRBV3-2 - CASSQGRYYGYTF
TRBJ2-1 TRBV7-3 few CASSLEGTSGRNEQFF
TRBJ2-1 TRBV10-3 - CAISESITANEQFF
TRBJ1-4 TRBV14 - CASSQEHFGTVPNEKLFF
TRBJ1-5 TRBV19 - CASSSGGGNQPQHF
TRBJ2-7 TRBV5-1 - CASSPGTGFYEQYF
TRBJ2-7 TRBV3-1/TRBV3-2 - CASSQGLEGYEQYF
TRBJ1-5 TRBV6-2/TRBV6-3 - CASSYGGAEVQPQHF
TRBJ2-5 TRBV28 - CASSSIVLGSTTHETQYF
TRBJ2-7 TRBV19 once CASSVTGTPREQYF
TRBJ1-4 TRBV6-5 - CASTFSSGEKLFF